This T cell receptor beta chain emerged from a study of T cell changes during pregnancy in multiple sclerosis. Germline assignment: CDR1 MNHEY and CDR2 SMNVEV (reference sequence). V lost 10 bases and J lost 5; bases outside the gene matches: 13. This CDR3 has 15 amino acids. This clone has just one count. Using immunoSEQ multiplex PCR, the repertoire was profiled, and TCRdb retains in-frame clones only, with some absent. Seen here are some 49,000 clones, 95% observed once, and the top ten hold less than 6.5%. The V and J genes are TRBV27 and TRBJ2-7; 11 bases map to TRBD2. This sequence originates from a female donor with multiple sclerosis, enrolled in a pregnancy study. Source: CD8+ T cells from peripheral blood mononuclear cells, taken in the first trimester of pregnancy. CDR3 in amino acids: CATRTGTSGVHEQYF. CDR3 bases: TGTGCCACCAGGACAGGGACTAGCGGTGTCCACGAGCAGTACTTC.